What follows is one TCR beta chain and its context. The repertoire was sequenced with immunoSEQ multiplex PCR; TCRdb's copy has only in-frame clones and lacks some. Altogether about 190,000 clones are present, approximately 91% being singletons, with the ten largest covering around 1.1%. The sample originates from a study of blood T cell repertoires in COVID-19. Study-level information: The samples span acute and convalescent COVID-19 from the United States, Italy and Spain. Sources were T cells, B-cell-depleted T cells, or PBMCs; the material itself was cDNA or gDNA.

CDR1 and CDR2 (germline): SGHRS, YFSETQ. This CDR3 comprises 16 residues. V trimming: 0 bases; J trimming: 5 bases; junction bases outside the gene matches: 8. The V gene is TRBV5-1, the J gene TRBJ2-5; 9 positions agree with TRBD1. This receptor was obtained from a man aged 25-45 years with acute or convalescent COVID-19. Sequenced sample: peripheral blood. The CDR3 here is CASSLAPGTGRETQYF. The CDR3 DNA is TGCGCCAGCAGCTTGGCCCCCGGGACAGGGAGGGAGACCCAGTACTTC. The full variable domain, with the rest looked up from reference TRBV5-1 and TRBJ2-5, is KAGVTQTPRYLIKTRGQQVTLSCSPISGHRSVSWYQQTPGQGLQFLFEYFSETQRNKGNFPGRFSGRQFSNSRSEMNVSTLELGDSALYLCASSLAPGTGRETQYFGPGTRLLVL.